This T cell receptor beta chain was recorded in a study of naive and memory T cell subsets. Amplification of ligated cDNA took four PCR rounds with SP2 and nested alpha and beta constant primers. In TCRdb, the UMI-ligation and nested PCR reads were re-called with MiXCR into one record per CDR3 protein. The sample contains around 37,000 distinct CDR3 sequences, approximately 10% of which appear only once. Treatment denoted: skin biopsy from PPD injection site in Mantoux-positive individual. An oligonucleotide containing a UMI was ligated to the 3' end of TCR cDNA. The CDR3 runs 16 residues. Germline-derived CDR1 and CDR2 are LNHDA and SQIVND (reference sequence). V lost 2 bases to trimming and J lost 0 bases, with 14 bases between them.

The sequencing here drew on skin, taken from a tuberculin skin test site. V usage is TRBV19 and J usage is TRBJ2-7; perhaps TRBD1 as D (5 bases). This clonotype was obtained from an adult in good health. CDR3 bases: TGTGCCAGTAGTATAATGGGCCAGGGTATCTCCTACGAGCAGTACTTC. It codes for CASSIMGQGISYEQYF.